This TCR beta chain stems from a study of cytomegalovirus exposure and HLA in healthy donors. Amplification used 60 Vbeta primers and 13 Jbeta primers. Clones were sequenced by immunoSEQ multiplex PCR, and TCRdb holds only the in-frame ones, with some missing. The data show about 160,000 clones, around 80% seen once. The CDR3 has 14 amino acids. V was trimmed by 7 bases and J by 3 bases, leaving 14 bases between them. Germline V CDR1 and CDR2: SNHLY, FYNNEI. This clonotype was sampled from a girl aged 5-17 years in good health and CMV-seropositive. V gene TRBV2 combines with J gene TRBJ2-3; possibly TRBD1 for D (6 bases). The sample taken for sequencing was PBMCs. The CDR3 nucleotides read TGTGCCAGCAAAGTCACAGGGAATACAGATACGCAGTATTTT. Its protein is CASKVTGNTDTQYF.